The 21 T cell receptor beta chains listed next were all sequenced from one sample in a study of blood T cell repertoires in COVID-19. The method was immunoSEQ multiplex PCR; TCRdb's version includes in-frame clones alone and lacks a portion of them. The data contain under 200,000 clones, more than 70% of them singletons. Sample: PBMCs or T cells enriched from blood (not recorded which). The receptors were gathered from a young woman who had recovered from COVID-19.

The gene calls are TRBV30 and TRBJ2-7, with TRBD1 matching over 7 bases. J was trimmed by 2 bases and V by 7 bases; bases with no gene match: 11. The CDR3 covers 14 residues. Germline loops: CDR1 GTSNPN, CDR2 SVGIG (reference sequence). The CDR3 loop is CAYRGRGSPYEQYF. For the CDR3, the DNA is TGTGCCTACAGGGGCCGCGGATCCCCCTACGAGCAGTACTTC. Full variable domain (remainder filled in from reference TRBV30 and TRBJ2-7): SQTIHQWPATLVQPVGSPLSLECTVEGTSNPNLYWYRQAAGRGLQLLFYSVGIGQISSEVPQNLSASRPQDRQFILSSKKLLLSDSGFYLCAYRGRGSPYEQYFGPGTRLTVT.

Only one count was recorded for this clone. This chain links TRBV6-2 or TRBV6-3 with TRBJ2-3, with 12 bases lining up with TRBD2. The germline CDR1 and CDR2 sequences are MNHEY and SVGEGT. This CDR3 contains 16 residues. V shed 6 bases and J 10 bases; nucleotides not matched to a gene: 14. The CDR3 spells CASSPGTSGGPSSQYF. The CDR3 DNA reads TGTGCCAGCAGCCCTGGTACTAGCGGGGGGCCCTCATCGCAGTATTTT.

Here the CDR3 reads CASSQMDRSENTEAFF. The DNA of the CDR3 is TGTGCCAGCAGTCAGATGGACAGGTCGGAAAACACTGAAGCTTTCTTT. The V call is TRBV27, the J call TRBJ1-1, with 7 bases that match TRBD1. CDR1 is MNHEY and CDR2 is SMNVEV in the germline V gene (reference sequence). The CDR3 spans 16 residues. J was trimmed by 2 bases and V by 5 bases; bases with no gene match: 11.

V usage is TRBV14 and J usage is TRBJ2-5; TRBD2 aligns across 7 bases. The CDR3 covers 14 residues. J lost 2 bases, V lost 4 bases, and 4 bases had no gene match. Germline assignment: CDR1 SGHDN and CDR2 FVKESK. The DNA for the CDR3 is TGTGCCAGCAGCCGACTGGGGGGGCAAGAGACCCAGTACTTC. It codes for CASSRLGGQETQYF.

The rearrangement uses TRBV5-1 and TRBJ1-4; 11 bases map to TRBD1. This CDR3 spans 16 amino acids. Germline loops: CDR1 SGHRS, CDR2 YFSETQ. Trimming took 4 bases from V and 7 from J; bases not matched to a gene: 9. This CDR3 reads CASSPGDRGAVEKLFF. For the CDR3, the DNA is TGCGCCAGCAGCCCTGGGGACAGGGGGGCGGTTGAAAAACTGTTTTTT.

The chain links TRBV25-1 to TRBJ2-7, with a weak D call TRBD2 (5 bases). Trimming shortened V by 9 bases and J by 1 base, and 13 bases separated the two germline ends. Looked up from germline, CDR1 is MGHDK and CDR2 is SYGVNS. The CDR3 is 13 residues long. CDR3 bases: TGTGCCAGGCCGGAGAGGAGGTCCTACGAGCAGTACTTC. Encoded protein: CARPERRSYEQYF.

The V and J genes are TRBV12-3 or TRBV12-4 and TRBJ2-7; the D gene is possibly TRBD2 (6 bases). This CDR3 has 13 residues. V dropped 6 bases and J dropped 6 bases, with 15 bases sitting between them. The CDR3 DNA reads TGTGCCAGCAGCCCTGGGGGGAATGGCGAGCAGTACTTC. Translated, it gives CASSPGGNGEQYF.

The J gene is TRBJ2-1, the V gene TRBV6-5, with TRBD1 as a possible D gene (6 bases). The CDR3 is 13 amino acids. Per the germline V gene, CDR1 is MNHEY and CDR2 is SVGAGI. V was cut by 10 bases and J by 5 bases, with 15 bases left in between. The CDR3 spells CATQERGNNEQFF. CDR3 sequence (DNA): TGTGCCACCCAGGAAAGGGGGAACAATGAGCAGTTCTTC.

This clone came up a few times. V is TRBV12-3 or TRBV12-4 and J is TRBJ2-5; possibly TRBD2 for D (5 bases). CDR3 length: 12 residues. Trimming took 5 bases from V and 3 from J, leaving 7 bases between them. The CDR3 here is CASSRGKETQYF. In DNA, the CDR3 is TGTGCCAGCAGTCGAGGGAAAGAGACCCAGTACTTC.

The J gene is TRBJ2-7, the V gene TRBV5-1, with D unresolved. The ends were cut back, 1 base at V and 3 bases at J, with 8 bases in the middle. Germline CDR1 is SGHRS and CDR2 is YFSETQ. This CDR3 contains 13 residues. The CDR3 nucleotides are TGCGCCAGCAGCTTGCTCGGGTTCTACGAGCAGTACTTC. It yields the protein CASSLLGFYEQYF.

This clone occurred once. The rearrangement links TRBV7-9 to TRBJ2-5, with D perhaps matching TRBD1 (6 bases). This CDR3 has 15 amino acids. Germline V gene sequence: CDR1 SEHNR, CDR2 FQNEAQ (reference sequence). The V end lost 4 bases, the J end lost 1 base, and 13 bases lay between the germline ends. The CDR3 DNA sequence: TGTGCCAGCAGCTCCTCCGCAGGGGTCCAAGAGACCCAGTACTTC. Protein sequence: CASSSSAGVQETQYF.

The chain carries TRBV5-1 and TRBJ1-2; tentatively, D is TRBD1 (6 bases). Germline CDR1 and CDR2: SGHRS and YFSETQ. CDR3 size: 13 residues. The ends were cut back, 3 bases at V and 6 bases at J, with 12 bases in the middle. CDR3: CASSWGQDDGYTF. The CDR3 DNA follows: TGCGCCAGCAGCTGGGGACAAGATGATGGCTACACCTTC.

The chain employs TRBV12-5 and TRBJ1-5, with TRBD1 as a possible D gene (5 bases). This CDR3 spans 14 amino acids. V dropped 1 base and J dropped 3 bases, with 7 bases sitting between them. Germline V gene lookup returns CDR1 LGHNT and CDR2 FRNRAP. The CDR3 protein is CASGLGQSNQPQHF. CDR3 DNA sequence: TGTGCTAGTGGTTTGGGACAGTCCAATCAGCCCCAGCATTTT.

CDR3 residues: CASSEDREGYTF. The CDR3 bases are TGTGCCAGCTCAGAGGACAGGGAGGGCTACACCTTC. The rearrangement links TRBV18 to TRBJ1-2; TRBD1 agrees at 8 bases. Germline loops: CDR1 KGHSH, CDR2 LQKENI. V was pared by 5 bases and J by 8 bases, with 4 bases of the junction left unmatched. The CDR3 is made up of 12 amino acids. Filled out from reference TRBV18 and TRBJ1-2, the complete variable domain reads NAGVMQNPRHLVRRRGQEARLRCSPMKGHSHVYWYRQLPEEGLKFMVYLQKENIIDESGMPKERFSAEFPKEGPSILRIQQVVRGDSAAYFCASSEDREGYTFGSGTRLTVV.

The V and J genes are TRBV29-1 and TRBJ1-1, with D perhaps matching TRBD1 (5 bases). Germline CDR1 SQVTM, CDR2 ANQGSEA. V shed 7 bases and J shed 1 base, with 16 bases lying between them. The CDR3 has 14 amino acids. Here the CDR3 reads CSGKGGERNTEAFF. CDR3 bases: TGCAGCGGCAAGGGAGGGGAGAGGAACACTGAAGCTTTCTTT.

The table lists this clone with a few counts. The chain has TRBV6-1 and TRBJ2-5; 9 nucleotides match TRBD2. Germline V lookup: CDR1 MNHNS, CDR2 SASEGT. The J segment lost 5 bases and the V segment lost 1 base, leaving 5 bases of the junction unmatched. CDR3 length equals 15 residues. The chain's CDR3 is CASSEEAGGGETQYF. The CDR3 DNA reads as TGTGCCAGCAGTGAAGAGGCGGGAGGGGGGGAGACCCAGTACTTC.

Here the CDR3 reads CASRPSGAAAREEQFF. In DNA, the CDR3 is TGTGCCAGCAGGCCCTCTGGGGCTGCGGCTCGAGAGGAGCAGTTCTTC. The chain has TRBV27 and TRBJ2-1; tentatively, D is TRBD1 (5 bases). Trimming took 6 bases from V and 10 from J, leaving 25 bases between them. The CDR3 has 16 residues. Per the germline V gene, CDR1 is MNHEY and CDR2 is SMNVEV (reference sequence).

V and J are TRBV9 and TRBJ2-1; 7 bases are a match to TRBD2. Germline V gene data show CDR1 as SGDLS and CDR2 as YYNGEE. The V segment lost 4 bases and the J segment 10 bases; nucleotides outside the gene matches: 17. This CDR3 region has 16 residues. Here the CDR3 reads CASSPPIGAGTGEQFF. In nucleotides, the CDR3 is TGTGCCAGCAGCCCCCCAATAGGAGCGGGGACGGGAGAGCAGTTCTTC.

The rearrangement links TRBV27 to TRBJ1-4; D call uncertain. The ends were cut back, 0 bases at V and 7 bases at J, with 9 bases in the middle. Per the germline V gene, CDR1 is MNHEY and CDR2 is SMNVEV (reference sequence). CDR3 length: 14 residues. CDR3 DNA: TGTGCCAGCAGTTTATCGTACGGTAGTGAAAAACTGTTTTTT. Amino acid sequence: CASSLSYGSEKLFF.

The chain links TRBV18 to TRBJ1-2; TRBD1 aligns across 9 bases. The length of the CDR3 is 17 residues. Germline V gene lookup returns CDR1 KGHSH and CDR2 LQKENI. The V segment lost 4 bases and the J segment 2 bases; nucleotides outside the gene matches: 11. CDR3 region: CASSHLPWTGENYGYTF. The CDR3 coding sequence is TGTGCCAGCTCACACTTACCCTGGACAGGGGAGAACTATGGCTACACCTTC.

This sequence joins TRBV3-1 (or the pseudogene TRBV3-2) and TRBJ2-7, with 10 bases that match TRBD1. Germline lookup yields CDR1 LGHDT and CDR2 YNNKEL (reference sequence). The CDR3 length is 14 residues. V was pared by 7 bases and J by 3 bases, with 6 bases of the junction left unmatched. The CDR3 coding sequence is TGTGCCAGCACCTCCGGGACAGGGGTCTACGAGCAGTACTTC. It specifies CASTSGTGVYEQYF.